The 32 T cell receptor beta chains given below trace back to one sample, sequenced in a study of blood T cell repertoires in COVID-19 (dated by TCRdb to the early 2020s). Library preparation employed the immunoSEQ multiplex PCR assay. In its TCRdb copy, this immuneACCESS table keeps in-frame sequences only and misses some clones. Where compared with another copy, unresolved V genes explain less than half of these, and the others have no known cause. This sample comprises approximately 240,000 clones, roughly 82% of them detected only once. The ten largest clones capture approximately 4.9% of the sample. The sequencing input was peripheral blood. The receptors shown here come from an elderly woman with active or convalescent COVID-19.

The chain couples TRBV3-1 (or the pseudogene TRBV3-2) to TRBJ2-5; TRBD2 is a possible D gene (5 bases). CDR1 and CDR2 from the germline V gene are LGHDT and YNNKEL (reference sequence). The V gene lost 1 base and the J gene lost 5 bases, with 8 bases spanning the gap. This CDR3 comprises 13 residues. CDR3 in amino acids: CASSQGRKETQYF. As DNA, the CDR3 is TGTGCCAGCAGCCAAGGGAGGAAGGAGACCCAGTACTTC.

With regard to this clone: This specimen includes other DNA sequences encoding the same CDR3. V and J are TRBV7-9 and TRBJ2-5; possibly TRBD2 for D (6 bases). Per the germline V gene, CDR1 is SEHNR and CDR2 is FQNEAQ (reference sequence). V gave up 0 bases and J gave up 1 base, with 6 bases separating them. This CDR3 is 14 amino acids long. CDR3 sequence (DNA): TGTGCCAGCAGCTTAGCGGGGGGCCAAGAGACCCAGTACTTC. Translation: CASSLAGGQETQYF.

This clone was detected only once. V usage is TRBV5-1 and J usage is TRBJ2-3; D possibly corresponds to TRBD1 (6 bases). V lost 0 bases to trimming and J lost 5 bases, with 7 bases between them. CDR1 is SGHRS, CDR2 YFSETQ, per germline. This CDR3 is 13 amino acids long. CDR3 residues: CASSLEGEDTQYF. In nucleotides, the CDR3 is TGCGCCAGCAGCTTGGAGGGGGAAGATACGCAGTATTTT.

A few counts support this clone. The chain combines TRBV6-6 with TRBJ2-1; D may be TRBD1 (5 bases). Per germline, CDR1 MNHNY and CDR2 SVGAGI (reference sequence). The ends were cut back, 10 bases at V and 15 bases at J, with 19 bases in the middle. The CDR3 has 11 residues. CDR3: CATTTQGSMFF. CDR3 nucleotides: TGTGCCACCACAACCCAGGGAAGCATGTTCTTC.

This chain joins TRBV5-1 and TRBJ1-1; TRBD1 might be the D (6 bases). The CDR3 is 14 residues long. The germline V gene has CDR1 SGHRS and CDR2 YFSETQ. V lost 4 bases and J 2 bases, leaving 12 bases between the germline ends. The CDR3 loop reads CASSPHRVNTEAFF. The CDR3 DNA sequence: TGCGCCAGCAGCCCACACAGGGTCAACACTGAAGCTTTCTTT.

The CDR3 region is CASSLRRDPRGNGYTF. CDR3 in DNA: TGTGCCAGCAGTTTAAGGCGGGACCCCAGAGGGAATGGCTACACCTTC. This rearrangement joins TRBV6-6 to TRBJ1-2, with D maybe TRBD1 (5 bases). This CDR3 has 16 amino acids. In germline, CDR1 is MNHNY, CDR2 SVGAGI (reference sequence). Trimming pared 4 bases from V and 6 bases from J, leaving 21 bases between.

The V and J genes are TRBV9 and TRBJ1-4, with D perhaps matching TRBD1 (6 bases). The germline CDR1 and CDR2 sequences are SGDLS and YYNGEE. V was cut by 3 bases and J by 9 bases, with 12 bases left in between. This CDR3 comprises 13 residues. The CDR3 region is CASSAWDNKKLFF. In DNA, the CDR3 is TGTGCCAGCAGCGCTTGGGACAACAAAAAACTGTTTTTT.

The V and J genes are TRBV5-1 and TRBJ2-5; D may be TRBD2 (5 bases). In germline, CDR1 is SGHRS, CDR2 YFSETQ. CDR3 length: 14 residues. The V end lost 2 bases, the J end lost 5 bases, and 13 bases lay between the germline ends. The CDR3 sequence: CASSFYAGRETQYF. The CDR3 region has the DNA TGCGCCAGCAGCTTTTATGCGGGCCGGGAGACCCAGTACTTC. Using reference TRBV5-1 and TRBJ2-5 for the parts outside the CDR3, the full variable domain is KAGVTQTPRYLIKTRGQQVTLSCSPISGHRSVSWYQQTPGQGLQFLFEYFSETQRNKGNFPGRFSGRQFSNSRSEMNVSTLELGDSALYLCASSFYAGRETQYFGPGTRLLVL.

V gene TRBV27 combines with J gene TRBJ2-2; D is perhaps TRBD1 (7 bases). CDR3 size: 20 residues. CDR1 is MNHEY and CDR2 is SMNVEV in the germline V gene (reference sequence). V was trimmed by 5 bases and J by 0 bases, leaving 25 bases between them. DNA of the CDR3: TGTGCCAGCAGTCCAGCTCAGGGGGGTATTTTCCGAGCGAACACCGGGGAGCTGTTTTTT. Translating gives CASSPAQGGIFRANTGELFF.

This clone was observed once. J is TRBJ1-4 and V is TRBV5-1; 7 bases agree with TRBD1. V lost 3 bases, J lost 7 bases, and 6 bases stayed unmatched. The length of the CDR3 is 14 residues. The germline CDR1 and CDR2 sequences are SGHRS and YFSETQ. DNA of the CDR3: TGCGCCAGCAGCTCCGAAGGGACAGCTGAAAAACTGTTTTTT. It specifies CASSSEGTAEKLFF.

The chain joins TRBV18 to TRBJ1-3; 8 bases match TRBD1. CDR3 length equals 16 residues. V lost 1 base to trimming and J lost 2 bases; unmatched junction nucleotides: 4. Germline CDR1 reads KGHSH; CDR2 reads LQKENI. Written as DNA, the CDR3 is TGTGCCAGCTCACCACGGGGGGGACAGGCTGGAAACACCATATATTTT. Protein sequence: CASSPRGGQAGNTIYF. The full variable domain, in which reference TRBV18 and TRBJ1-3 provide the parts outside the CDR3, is NAGVMQNPRHLVRRRGQEARLRCSPMKGHSHVYWYRQLPEEGLKFMVYLQKENIIDESGMPKERFSAEFPKEGPSILRIQQVVRGDSAAYFCASSPRGGQAGNTIYFGEGSWLTVV.

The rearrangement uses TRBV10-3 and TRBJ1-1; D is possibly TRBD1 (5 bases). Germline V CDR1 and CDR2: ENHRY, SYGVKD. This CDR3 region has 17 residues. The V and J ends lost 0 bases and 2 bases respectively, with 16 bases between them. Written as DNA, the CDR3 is TGTGCCATCAGTGAGTCTCCCGGCCAGGGTGGAAACACTGAAGCTTTCTTT. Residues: CAISESPGQGGNTEAFF.

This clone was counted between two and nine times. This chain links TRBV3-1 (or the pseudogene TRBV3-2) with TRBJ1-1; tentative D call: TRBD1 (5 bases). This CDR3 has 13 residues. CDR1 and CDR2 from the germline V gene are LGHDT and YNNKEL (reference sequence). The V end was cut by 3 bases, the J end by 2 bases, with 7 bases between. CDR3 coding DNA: TGTGCCAGCAGCCAGGGGGGAAACACTGAAGCTTTCTTT. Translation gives CASSQGGNTEAFF.

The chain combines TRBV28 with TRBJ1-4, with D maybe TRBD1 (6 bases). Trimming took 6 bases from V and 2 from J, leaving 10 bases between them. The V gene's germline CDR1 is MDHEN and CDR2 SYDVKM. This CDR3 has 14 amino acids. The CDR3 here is CASRKGVTNEKLFF. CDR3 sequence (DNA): TGTGCCAGCAGAAAGGGGGTCACTAATGAAAAACTGTTTTTT.

The CDR3 loop is CASSHSQGARNTEAFF. CDR3 bases: TGTGCCAGCAGCCATTCACAGGGGGCGCGGAACACTGAAGCTTTCTTT. The gene calls are TRBV7-9 and TRBJ1-1; 9 bases are shared with TRBD1. V lost 5 bases, J lost 1 base, and 8 bases stayed unmatched. Germline V gives CDR1 SEHNR, CDR2 FQNEAQ (reference sequence). The CDR3 is made up of 16 amino acids.

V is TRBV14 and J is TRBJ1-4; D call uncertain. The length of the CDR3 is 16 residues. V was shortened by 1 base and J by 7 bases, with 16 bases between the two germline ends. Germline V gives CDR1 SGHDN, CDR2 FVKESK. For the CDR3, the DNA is TGTGCCAGCAGCCAAGCCCGAACAGCTAACAGTGAAAAACTGTTTTTT. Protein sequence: CASSQARTANSEKLFF.

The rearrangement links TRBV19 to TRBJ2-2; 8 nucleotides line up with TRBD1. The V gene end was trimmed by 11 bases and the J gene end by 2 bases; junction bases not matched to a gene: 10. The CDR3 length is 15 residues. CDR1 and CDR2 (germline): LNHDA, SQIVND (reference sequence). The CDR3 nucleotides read TGTGCCTCACAAGGACAGGGATTAAACACCGGGGAGCTGTTTTTT. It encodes CASQGQGLNTGELFF.

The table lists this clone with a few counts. The CDR3 spells CASSLGPGLIDEQYF. The CDR3, as DNA: TGTGCCAGCAGCTTAGGTCCGGGACTAATCGACGAGCAGTACTTC. The chain joins TRBV7-9 to TRBJ2-7, with 7 bases fitting TRBD2. V gave up 1 base and J gave up 5 bases; unmatched junction bases: 8. The length of the CDR3 is 15 residues. Germline CDR1 and CDR2: SEHNR and FQNEAQ (reference sequence).

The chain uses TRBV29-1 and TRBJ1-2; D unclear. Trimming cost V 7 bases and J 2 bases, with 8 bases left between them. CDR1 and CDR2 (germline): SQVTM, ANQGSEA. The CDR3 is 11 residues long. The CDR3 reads CSGGQNYGYTF. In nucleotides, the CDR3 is TGCAGCGGCGGGCAGAACTATGGCTACACCTTC.

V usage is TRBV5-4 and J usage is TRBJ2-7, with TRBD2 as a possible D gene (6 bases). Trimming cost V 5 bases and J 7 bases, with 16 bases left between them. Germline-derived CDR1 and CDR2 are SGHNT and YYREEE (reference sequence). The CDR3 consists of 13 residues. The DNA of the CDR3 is TGTGCCAGCAGTAGCGGAGATATACTTGAGCAGTACTTC. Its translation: CASSSGDILEQYF.

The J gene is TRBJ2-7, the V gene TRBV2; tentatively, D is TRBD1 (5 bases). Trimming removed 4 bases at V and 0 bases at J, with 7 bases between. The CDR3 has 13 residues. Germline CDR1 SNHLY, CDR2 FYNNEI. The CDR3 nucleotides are TGTGCCAGCAGTGTACAGGCCTCCTACGAGCAGTACTTC. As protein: CASSVQASYEQYF.

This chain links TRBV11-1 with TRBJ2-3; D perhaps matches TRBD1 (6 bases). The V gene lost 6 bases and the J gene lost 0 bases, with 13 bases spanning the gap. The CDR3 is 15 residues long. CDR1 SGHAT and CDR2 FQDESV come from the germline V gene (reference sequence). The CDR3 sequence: CASRSGQYSTDTQYF. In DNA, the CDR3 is TGTGCCAGCAGATCTGGACAGTATAGCACAGATACGCAGTATTTT.

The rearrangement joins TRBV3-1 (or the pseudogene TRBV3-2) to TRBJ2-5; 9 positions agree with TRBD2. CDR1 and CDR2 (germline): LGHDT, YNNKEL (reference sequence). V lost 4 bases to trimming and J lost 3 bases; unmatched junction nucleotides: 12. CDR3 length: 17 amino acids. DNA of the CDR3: TGTGCCAGCAGCCCCCCCCCGGGGACTAGCCTAAAAGAGACCCAGTACTTC. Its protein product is CASSPPPGTSLKETQYF.

CDR3: CASSQQGRTEAFF. For the CDR3, the DNA is TGTGCCAGCAGTCAACAGGGTCGCACTGAAGCTTTCTTT. The J gene is TRBJ1-1, the V gene TRBV27; a weak D match, TRBD1 (6 bases). Germline CDR1 reads MNHEY; CDR2 reads SMNVEV (reference sequence). CDR3 size: 13 residues. Trimming removed 5 bases at V and 4 bases at J, with 11 bases between.

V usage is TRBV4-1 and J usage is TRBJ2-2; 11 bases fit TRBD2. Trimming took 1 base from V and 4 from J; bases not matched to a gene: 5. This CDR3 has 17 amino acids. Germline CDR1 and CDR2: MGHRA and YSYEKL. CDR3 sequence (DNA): TGCGCCAGCAGCCAAGGTAGCGGGAGGGCAGGCACCGGGGAGCTGTTTTTT. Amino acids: CASSQGSGRAGTGELFF.

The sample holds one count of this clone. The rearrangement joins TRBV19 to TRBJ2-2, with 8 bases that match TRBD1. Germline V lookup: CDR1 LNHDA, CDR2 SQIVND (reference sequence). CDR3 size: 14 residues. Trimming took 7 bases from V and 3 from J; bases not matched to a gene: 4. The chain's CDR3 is CASKTGQDTGELFF. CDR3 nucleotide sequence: TGTGCCAGTAAAACGGGACAGGACACCGGGGAGCTGTTTTTT.

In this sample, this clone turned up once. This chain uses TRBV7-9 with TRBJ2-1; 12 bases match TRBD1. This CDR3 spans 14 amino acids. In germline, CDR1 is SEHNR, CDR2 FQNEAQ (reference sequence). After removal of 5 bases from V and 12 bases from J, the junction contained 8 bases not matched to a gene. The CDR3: CASSRPGQGAWQFF. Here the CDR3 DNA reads TGTGCCAGCAGCCGACCGGGACAGGGGGCTTGGCAGTTCTTC.

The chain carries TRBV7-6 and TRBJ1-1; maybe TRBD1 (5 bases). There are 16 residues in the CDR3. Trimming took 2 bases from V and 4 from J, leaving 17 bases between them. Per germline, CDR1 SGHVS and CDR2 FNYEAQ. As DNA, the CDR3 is TGTGCCAGCAGCTTAAGGTCGGGAGGGGTTATCACTGAAGCTTTCTTT. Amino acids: CASSLRSGGVITEAFF.

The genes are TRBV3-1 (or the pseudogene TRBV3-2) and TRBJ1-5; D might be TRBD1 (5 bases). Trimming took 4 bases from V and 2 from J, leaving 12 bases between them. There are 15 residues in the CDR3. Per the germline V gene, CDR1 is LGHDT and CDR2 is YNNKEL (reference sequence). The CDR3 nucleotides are TGTGCCAGCAGCCCAGCGGGGCTTGGCAATCAGCCCCAGCATTTT. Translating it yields CASSPAGLGNQPQHF.

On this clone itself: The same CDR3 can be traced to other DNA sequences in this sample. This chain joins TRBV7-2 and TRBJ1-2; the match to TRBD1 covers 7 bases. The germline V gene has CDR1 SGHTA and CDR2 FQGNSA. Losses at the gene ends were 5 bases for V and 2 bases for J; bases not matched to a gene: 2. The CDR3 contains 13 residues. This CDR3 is CASSPDRNYGYTF. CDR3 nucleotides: TGTGCCAGCAGCCCGGACAGGAACTATGGCTACACCTTC.

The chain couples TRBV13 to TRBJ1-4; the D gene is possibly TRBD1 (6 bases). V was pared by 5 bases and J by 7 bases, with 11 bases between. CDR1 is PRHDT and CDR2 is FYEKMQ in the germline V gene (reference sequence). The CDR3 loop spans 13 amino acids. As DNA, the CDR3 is TGTGCCAGCAGCGGGGGCAATAGTGAAAAACTGTTTTTT. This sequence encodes CASSGGNSEKLFF.

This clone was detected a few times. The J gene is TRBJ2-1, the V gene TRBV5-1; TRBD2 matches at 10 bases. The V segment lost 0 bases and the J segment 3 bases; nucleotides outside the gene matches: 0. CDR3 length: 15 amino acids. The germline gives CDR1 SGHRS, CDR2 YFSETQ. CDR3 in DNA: TGCGCCAGCAGCTTGGGACTAGCGGGCTACAATGAGCAGTTCTTC. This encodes CASSLGLAGYNEQFF.